This paragraph covers one T cell receptor (beta chain) sequence. Its antigen remains unidentified. This entry is derived from a study of cytomegalovirus exposure and HLA in healthy donors. This CDR3 comprises 16 residues. Germline CDR1 and CDR2: SGHAT and FQNNGV. Trimming took off 5 bases at V and 0 bases at J, with 14 bases between the two ends. The donors were part of the validation cohort, which consisted of some 120 subjects and was separate from the first cohort of about 650 subjects. The study, taken as a whole, reports: Cytomegalovirus association was assigned to about 150 TCR beta chains. According to a subsequent analysis, TCR clusters identified in the first cohort showed a tendency to co-occur across the 120 validation repertoires.

Clones were sequenced by immunoSEQ multiplex PCR, and TCRdb holds only the in-frame ones, with some missing. The sample includes about 130,000 clones, nearly 90% of them seen just once. Sequencing input: PBMCs. The chain combines TRBV11-2 with TRBJ2-1; D call uncertain. The origin of this receptor is a woman between 18 and 30 years old in good health and CMV-seronegative. The CDR3, as DNA: TGTGCCAGCAGCCCCTCATTTGGCAACTCCTACAATGAGCAGTTCTTC. Translating it yields CASSPSFGNSYNEQFF. The full variable domain, completed using reference TRBV11-2 and TRBJ2-1, is EAGVAQSPRYKIIEKRQSVAFWCNPISGHATLYWYQQILGQGPKLLIQFQNNGVVDDSQLPKDRFSAERLKGVDSTLKIQPAKLEDSAVYLCASSPSFGNSYNEQFFGPGTRLTVL.